This TCR beta chain was sequenced during a study of vaccination and CD4 T cells after COVID-19. Study-wide background: SARS-CoV-2 was confirmed by nasal swab PCR; disease was mild in eight to ten, severe in one.

This clonotype was seen a handful of times. What it recognizes is unknown. This CDR3 spans 16 amino acids. With V trimmed by 2 bases and J by 5 bases, 6 bases remained unmatched. Germline V gives CDR1 SGHTA, CDR2 FQGNSA. Treatment defined: approximately 10-day PBMC culture with coronavirus spike peptide pools or control peptides (ViraFEST assay). Cultured CD4+ T cells had their DNA profiled by the Oncomine TCR Beta short-read assay. TCRdb itself ran the PCR reads through MiXCR, one entry per CDR3 protein. The table records 20,000 to 25,000 distinct CDR3 sequences, 30% to 45% of them present only once. The receptor was derived from a human donor who had recovered from COVID-19. The J gene is TRBJ2-3, the V gene TRBV7-2, with 11 positions matching TRBD2. The starting material was CD4+ T cells from blood, cultured in vitro, obtained before SARS-CoV-2 vaccination. This chain's CDR3 is CASSLMSSGGIDTQYF. In nucleotides, the CDR3 is TGTGCCAGCAGCTTAATGTCTAGCGGGGGGATAGATACGCAGTATTTT.